The clone carrying this T cell receptor (beta chain) was picked up a small number of times. V lost 0 bases, J lost 3 bases, and 13 bases lay in between. The CDR3 length is 15 residues. Germline CDR1 and CDR2: SGHRS and YFSETQ. Authors' methods: Quantification of nucleated cells was approximated via reference gene primer amplification. Libraries were prepared by immunoSEQ multiplex PCR; TCRdb keeps only in-frame clonotypes and omits some of them. V, J and clone size are taken as reported in that table, and D and trimming were inferred from the DNA itself. The data contain just under 150,000 clones, roughly 86% of them singletons. This sample was taken from a study of blood T cell repertoires in COVID-19. Study context: Both acute and convalescent COVID-19 samples were obtained from the United States, Italy and Spain. PBMCs, B-cell-depleted T cells, or T cells were the source of the cDNA or gDNA that made up the material.

The receptor was derived from a woman aged 45 to 65 with acute or convalescent COVID-19. The genes are TRBV5-1 and TRBJ2-7; D is perhaps TRBD1 (6 bases). Sequencing was done on a sample of peripheral blood. CDR3: CASSLVGQRDYEQYF. The DNA for the CDR3 is TGCGCCAGCAGCTTGGTTGGACAGAGGGACTACGAGCAGTACTTC.